The rows below give T cell receptor beta chains drawn from one sample of a study of T cells in Graves' hyperthyroidism and ophthalmopathy. MiXCR was run by TCRdb on the multiplex PCR reads, yielding one entry per CDR3 protein. The repertoire holds around 800,000 distinct CDR3 sequences, with 38% as singletons. Material: blood. The receptors come from a man between 18 and 35 years old with Graves' hyperthyroidism. Each CDR3 is given with its conserved first and last residue. A D gene is named only where the DNA matches it firmly. Only some rows state a clone size, as once, few, many or a class for expanded clones.

>TRBJ2-5|.|.|TRBV2
TGTGCCAGCAGTGCAGGGGGAGGTCAGCCCCAGTACTTC
CASSAGGGQPQYF
>TRBJ1-2|.|few|TRBV20-1
TGCAGTGCCTCACCCCGACTGTTCTATGGCTACACCTTC
CSASPRLFYGYTF
>TRBJ1-6|TRBD1|.|TRBV9
TGTGCCAGCAGTGAAACCGGGACAGGGAGCTCACCCCTCCACTTT
CASSETGTGSSPLHF
>TRBJ1-1|TRBD1|many|TRBV29-1
TGCAGCGGAGGGGGCGTGAACACTGAAGCTTTCTTT
CSGGGVNTEAFF
>TRBJ1-5|.|.|TRBV12-3/TRBV12-4
TGTGCCAGCAGTGTAAGAGCGGATCAGCCCCAGCATTTT
CASSVRADQPQHF
>TRBJ2-7|TRBD2|.|TRBV4-1
TGCGCCAGCAGCCCGGTAGCGGGAAACGAGCAGTACTTC
CASSPVAGNEQYF
>TRBJ2-7|.|many|TRBV9
TGTGCCAGCAGCGGTAGGAACTACGAGCAGTACTTC
CASSGRNYEQYF
>TRBJ1-2|.|.|TRBV15
TGTGCCACCAGCCGCGGCGCGGGGGGGGGGAACTATGGCTACACCTTC
CATSRGAGGGNYGYTF
>TRBJ1-2|.|many|TRBV7-9
TGTGCCAGCACCACACTTCGGTCGGGGAGTGGCTACACCTTC
CASTTLRSGSGYTF
>TRBJ2-5|.|many|TRBV20-1
TGCAGTGCTAGTGCTCCGACCCAGTACTTC
CSASAPTQYF
>TRBJ2-7|TRBD1|many|TRBV15
TGTGCCACCAGCAGGGCCCCGGGACAGAACTACGAGCAGTACTTC
CATSRAPGQNYEQYF
>TRBJ1-4|.|.|TRBV20-1
TGCAGTGCTAGCCCCGAATCGGTAAAACTGTTTTTT
CSASPESVKLFF
>TRBJ1-5|TRBD1|many|TRBV15
TGTGCCACCAGCAGAGTCGGGACAGGGAATCAGCCCCAGCATTTT
CATSRVGTGNQPQHF
>TRBJ2-7|.|few|TRBV4-1
TGTGCCAGCAGCCAGGACAGTGCCAAGCAGTACTTC
CASSQDSAKQYF
>TRBJ1-4|TRBD1|many|TRBV7-2
TGTGCCAGCAGCTTAAACAGGGGTAATGAAAAACTGTTTTTT
CASSLNRGNEKLFF
>TRBJ1-6|.|few|TRBV20-1
TGCAGTGCCCCACAGGGAGGTGGTAAATCACCCCTCCACTTT
CSAPQGGGKSPLHF
>TRBJ1-6|TRBD1|many|TRBV7-9
TGTGCCAGCAGCTCGGGACAGGTTACATCACCCCTCCACTTT
CASSSGQVTSPLHF
>TRBJ2-5|TRBD2|.|TRBV6-5
TGTGCCAGCAGTTACTCCTTCGGCGGGAGTTACCAAGAGACCCAGTACTTC
CASSYSFGGSYQETQYF
>TRBJ2-7|TRBD1|.|TRBV12-3/TRBV12-4
TGTGCCAGCAGTCCAGCCCGGACAGGATACGAGCAGTACTTC
CASSPARTGYEQYF
>TRBJ2-5|.|.|TRBV10-3
TGTGCCATCAGTGAAGGGGGTCCAGGAGGGACCCAGTACTTC
CAISEGGPGGTQYF
>TRBJ2-7|.|.|TRBV3-1
TGTGCCAGCAGCCAAAGGCATAGTAGTGGCGAGCAGTACTTC
CASSQRHSSGEQYF
>TRBJ2-5|.|few|TRBV9
TGTGCCAGCAACTTGGGGCGGGAGACCCAGTACTTC
CASNLGRETQYF
>TRBJ2-5|.|many|TRBV7-6
TGTGCCAGCAGCTTACGCGGGGGCTCTGAGACCCAGTACTTC
CASSLRGGSETQYF
>TRBJ2-7|TRBD1|few|TRBV7-8
TGTGCCAGCAGCTTAGCCCGGCAGGGGGTCCGCTACGAGCAGTACTTC
CASSLARQGVRYEQYF
>TRBJ1-1|.|once|TRBV25-1
TGTGCCAGCCGACTGGGACATGAGGACACTGAAGCTTTCTTT
CASRLGHEDTEAFF
>TRBJ2-7|TRBD1|.|TRBV19
TGTGCCAGTAGTCCGACAGGGGTGACCGAGCAGTACTTC
CASSPTGVTEQYF
>TRBJ1-1|.|many|TRBV7-9
TGTGCCCCGGGGCGACAGAACACTGAAGCTTTCTTT
CAPGRQNTEAFF
>TRBJ1-3|.|few|TRBV20-1
TGCAGTGCTATGGCCGGGAGCTCTGGAAACACCATATATTTT
CSAMAGSSGNTIYF
>TRBJ2-7|TRBD1|.|TRBV7-9
TGTGCCAGCAGCCCGGGACAGGATTTTCCCTACGAGCAGTACTTC
CASSPGQDFPYEQYF
>TRBJ1-4|.|.|TRBV4-3
TGCGCCAGCAGCCAAGCTCCAGGGGATAATGAAAAACTGTTTTTT
CASSQAPGDNEKLFF
>TRBJ1-2|.|few|TRBV20-1
TGCAGTGCTAGAGACGCGAGGACAGCAAATAACTATGGCTACACCTTC
CSARDARTANNYGYTF
>TRBJ1-1|.|.|TRBV29-1
TGCAGCGGTTCAGGGTGGGGGGACACTGAAGCTTTCTTT
CSGSGWGDTEAFF
>TRBJ2-7|TRBD2|many|TRBV7-2
TGTGCCAGCAGACCTAGCGGGGGGAGCTACGAGCAGTACTTC
CASRPSGGSYEQYF
>TRBJ1-2|.|few|TRBV4-1
TGCGCCAGCAGCCAAGAACGCAGGGCTCTCGTTGGCTACACCTTC
CASSQERRALVGYTF
>TRBJ2-7|.|few|TRBV6-6
TGTGCCAGCAGCGAAGTGGGGTACGAGCAGTACTTC
CASSEVGYEQYF
>TRBJ2-5|TRBD2|few|TRBV7-9
TGTGCCAGCAGCGGCCCTAGGACTAGCCCCCCCGGTGAGACCCAGTACTTC
CASSGPRTSPPGETQYF
>TRBJ2-7|.|.|TRBV10-3
TGTGCCATCAGTAACGGACGTTACGAGCAGTACTTC
CAISNGRYEQYF
>TRBJ2-7|TRBD1|few|TRBV4-1
TGCGCCAGCAGCCACGTTGCAGGGGGTGGCTACGAGCAGTACTTC
CASSHVAGGGYEQYF
>TRBJ1-2|TRBD1|few|TRBV6-2/TRBV6-3
TGTGCCAGCAGTTCCCTCCGGGACAGGGGTTCGGGTGGCTACACCTTC
CASSSLRDRGSGGYTF
>TRBJ1-1|.|few|TRBV7-6
TGTGCCAGCTCCGGCGAGGGGTTGAACACTGAAGCTTTCTTT
CASSGEGLNTEAFF
>TRBJ2-5|.|.|TRBV10-3
TGTGCCACCAGTTCCCAGGACTGGGACCGCGGGACCCAGTACTTC
CATSSQDWDRGTQYF
>TRBJ1-1|.|.|TRBV6-5
TGTGCCAGCAGCTCCGGGACGGACACTGAAGCTTTCTTT
CASSSGTDTEAFF
>TRBJ1-1|TRBD1|few|TRBV9
TGTGCCAGCAGCGGGGGACAGGCAACGAACACTGAAGCTTTCTTT
CASSGGQATNTEAFF
>TRBJ2-5|.|.|TRBV4-1
TGCGCCAGCAGCCAAGGTTCGGCGAAAACCCAGTACTTC
CASSQGSAKTQYF